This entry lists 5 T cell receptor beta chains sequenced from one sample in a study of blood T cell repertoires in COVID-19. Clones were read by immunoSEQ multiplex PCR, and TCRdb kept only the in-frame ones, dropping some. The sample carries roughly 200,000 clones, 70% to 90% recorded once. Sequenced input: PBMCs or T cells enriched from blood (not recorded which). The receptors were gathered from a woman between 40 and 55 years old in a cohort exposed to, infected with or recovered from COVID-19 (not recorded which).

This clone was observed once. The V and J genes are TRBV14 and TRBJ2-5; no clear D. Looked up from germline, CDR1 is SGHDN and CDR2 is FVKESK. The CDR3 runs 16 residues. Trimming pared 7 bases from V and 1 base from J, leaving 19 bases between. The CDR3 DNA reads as TGTGCCAGCATCCTCCAAGAGGCTGTCTCCCAAGAGACCCAGTACTTC. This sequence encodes CASILQEAVSQETQYF.

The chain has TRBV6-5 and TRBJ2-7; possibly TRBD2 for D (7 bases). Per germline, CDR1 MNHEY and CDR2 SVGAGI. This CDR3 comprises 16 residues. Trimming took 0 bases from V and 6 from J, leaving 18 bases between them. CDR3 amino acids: CASSYSRGGLASEQYF. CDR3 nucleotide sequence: TGTGCCAGCAGTTACTCCCGCGGGGGCCTCGCGAGCGAGCAGTACTTC.

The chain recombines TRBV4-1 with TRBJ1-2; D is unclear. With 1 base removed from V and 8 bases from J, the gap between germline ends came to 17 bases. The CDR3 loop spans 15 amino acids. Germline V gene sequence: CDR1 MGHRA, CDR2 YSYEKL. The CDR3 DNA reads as TGCGCCAGCAGCCAAGGGATGAGTGAGGGTAAGGGCTACACCTTC. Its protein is CASSQGMSEGKGYTF.

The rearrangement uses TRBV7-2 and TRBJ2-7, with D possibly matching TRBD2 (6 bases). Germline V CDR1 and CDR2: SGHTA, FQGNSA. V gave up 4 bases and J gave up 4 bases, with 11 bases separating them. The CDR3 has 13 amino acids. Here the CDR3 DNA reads TGTGCCAGCAGCTACCTCGCGGGGTACGAGCAGTACTTC. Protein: CASSYLAGYEQYF.

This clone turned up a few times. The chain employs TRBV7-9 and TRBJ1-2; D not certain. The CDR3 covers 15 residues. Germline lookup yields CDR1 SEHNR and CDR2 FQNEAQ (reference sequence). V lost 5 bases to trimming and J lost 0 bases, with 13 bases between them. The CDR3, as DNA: TGTGCCAGCAGCGCGAGGACTGGAGCTAACTATGGCTACACCTTC. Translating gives CASSARTGANYGYTF.